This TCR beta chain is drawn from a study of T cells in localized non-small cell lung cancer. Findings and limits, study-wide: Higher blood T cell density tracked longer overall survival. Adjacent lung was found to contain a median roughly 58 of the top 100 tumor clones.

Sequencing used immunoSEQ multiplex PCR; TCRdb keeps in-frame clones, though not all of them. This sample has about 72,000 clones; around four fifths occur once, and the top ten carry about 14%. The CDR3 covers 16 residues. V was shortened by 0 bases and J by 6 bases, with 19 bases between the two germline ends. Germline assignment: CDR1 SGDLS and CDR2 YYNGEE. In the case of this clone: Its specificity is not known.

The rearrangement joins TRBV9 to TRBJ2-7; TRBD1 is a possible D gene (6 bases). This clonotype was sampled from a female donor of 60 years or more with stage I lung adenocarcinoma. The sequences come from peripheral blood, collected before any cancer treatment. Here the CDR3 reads CASSVGWGLSAGEQYF. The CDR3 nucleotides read TGTGCCAGCAGCGTAGGGTGGGGGCTTTCCGCGGGCGAGCAGTACTTC. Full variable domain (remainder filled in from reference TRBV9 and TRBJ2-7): DSGVTQTPKHLITATGQRVTLRCSPRSGDLSVYWYQQSLDQGLQFLIQYYNGEERAKGNILERFSAQQFPDLHSELNLSSLELGDSALYFCASSVGWGLSAGEQYFGPGTRLTVT.